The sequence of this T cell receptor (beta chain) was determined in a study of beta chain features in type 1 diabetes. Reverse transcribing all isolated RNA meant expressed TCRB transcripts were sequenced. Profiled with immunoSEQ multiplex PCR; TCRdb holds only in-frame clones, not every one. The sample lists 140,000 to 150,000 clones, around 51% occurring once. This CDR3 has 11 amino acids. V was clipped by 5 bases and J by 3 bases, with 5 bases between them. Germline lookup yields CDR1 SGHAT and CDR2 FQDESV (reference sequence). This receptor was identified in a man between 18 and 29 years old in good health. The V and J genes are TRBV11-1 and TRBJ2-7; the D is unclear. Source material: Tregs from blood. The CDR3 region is CASSHNYEQYF. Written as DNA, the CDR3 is TGTGCCAGCAGCCACAACTACGAGCAGTACTTC.